The present entry profiles one T cell receptor beta chain with its context. Assay: immunoSEQ multiplex PCR; the TCRdb copy retains only in-frame clones and omits some. This sample has approximately 340,000 clones, with roughly 94% found just once. This CDR3 contains 13 residues. V gave up 4 bases and J gave up 5 bases, with 10 bases separating them. The germline V gene encodes CDR1 SGDLS and CDR2 YYNGEE. This sample was taken from a study of Ad26.COV2.S vaccination and SARS-CoV-2 variants. This clonotype originated in a human donor who had recovered from COVID-19. Sequencing was performed on peripheral blood, taken after recovery from COVID-19. The gene calls are TRBV9 and TRBJ2-1, with D tentatively TRBD1 (6 bases). The CDR3 region is CASSTGQNNEQFF. The CDR3 DNA reads as TGTGCCAGCAGCACCGGACAGAACAATGAGCAGTTCTTC.